These T cell receptor beta chains were read from a single sample in a study of T cell repertoires in cytomegalovirus infection. One entry per CDR3 protein results from TCRdb running MiXCR on the reads. The sample has 7,000 to 8,000 distinct CDR3 sequences; under 55% are singletons. Their antigens remain unidentified. Sequenced sample: PBMCs, sequenced either directly or after in vitro stimulation (not recorded which). These receptors all stem from a human donor in good health (CMV status not recorded). Some clones in this sample may be carry-over from other donors' samples. CDR3s include the opening cysteine and the closing phenylalanine or tryptophan. D genes are given only for firm matches. Size is omitted from some rows. Given values are once, few, many or a class for expanded clones.

TRBJ2-1 TRBV12-5 - - TGTGCTAGTGGTTTGGTATCGGTAATAGGGGCCGTCCCCTACAAGGAGACGTTCTTC CASGLVSVIGAVPYKETFF
TRBJ2-3 TRBV7-3 few - TGTGCCAGCAGCTCCCTGGGGGAGGGCACAGATACGCAGTATTTT CASSSLGEGTDTQYF
TRBJ2-7 TRBV7-6 few - TGTGCCAGCAGCCCAGGACAGACCGGCGAGCAGTACTTC CASSPGQTGEQYF
TRBJ2-7 TRBV4-2 many - TGTGCCAGCAGCCAAGATCGACGCCAAGACTACGAGCAGTACTTC CASSQDRRQDYEQYF
TRBJ2-1 TRBV27 many TRBD1 TGTGCCAGCAGTTTCGACAGGGCTAGAGGCAATGAGCAGTTCTTC CASSFDRARGNEQFF
TRBJ2-7 TRBV7-2 few - TGTGCCAGCAGCTTAGACAGGTTTTATGGCGAGCAGTACTTC CASSLDRFYGEQYF
TRBJ2-2 TRBV7-6 - TRBD2 TGTGCTAGCAGCTTAGCGGGGTCGGGCAACACCGGGGAGCTGTTTTTT CASSLAGSGNTGELFF
TRBJ2-1 TRBV27 many - TGTGCCAGCAGTTTATATGGTAGCGCTCGTACGAATGAGCAGTTCTTC CASSLYGSARTNEQFF
TRBJ2-1 TRBV7-3 - - TGTGCCAGCAGCCCGTCCCGGGACCCCTACAATGAGCAGTTCTTC CASSPSRDPYNEQFF
TRBJ2-7 TRBV27 - - TGTGCCAGCAGTGAGGGTAGCTCCTACTATCAGTACTTC CASSEGSSYYQYF
TRBJ2-1 TRBV12-5 - - TGTGCTAGTGGTTTGGTATCAGTCCTAGGGGCCGTCCCCTACAATGAGCAGTTCTTC CASGLVSVLGAVPYNEQFF
TRBJ1-1 TRBV3-1 once - TGTGCCAGCAGCCCCGGGCCTAACACTGAAGCTTTCTTT CASSPGPNTEAFF
TRBJ2-1 TRBV12-5 few - TGTTCTAGGGGTTTGGTATCGGTAATAGGGGCCTTCCCCTACAATGAGCAGTTCTTC CSRGLVSVIGAFPYNEQFF
TRBJ2-1 TRBV7-9 few - TGTGCCAGCACCCTTAGTCCTAGCGACGAGCAGTTCTTC CASTLSPSDEQFF
TRBJ2-7 TRBV7-6 - - TGTGCCAGCAGCCCAAGTGCGGGGGCGGACTACGAGCAGTACTTC CASSPSAGADYEQYF
TRBJ1-1 TRBV12-3/TRBV12-4 - - TGTGCCAGCAGCACGGGACGACGGAACACTGAAGCTTTCTTT CASSTGRRNTEAFF
TRBJ2-1 TRBV5-5 few - TGTTCCAGCACCTGGGGGAATGAGCATGTCTTC CSSTWGNEHVF
TRBJ2-7 TRBV12-3/TRBV12-4 - TRBD1 TGTGCCACCGCACAGGGGAGAGCCTACGAGCAGTACTTC CATAQGRAYEQYF
TRBJ2-1 TRBV7-2 few - TGTGCCAGCAGCTTAGAGGGACTTTCCTACAATGAGCAGTTCTTC CASSLEGLSYNEQFF
TRBJ1-2 TRBV24-1 many TRBD1 TGTGCCACCCGGCTCCAGGGGGATGGCTACACCTTC CATRLQGDGYTF